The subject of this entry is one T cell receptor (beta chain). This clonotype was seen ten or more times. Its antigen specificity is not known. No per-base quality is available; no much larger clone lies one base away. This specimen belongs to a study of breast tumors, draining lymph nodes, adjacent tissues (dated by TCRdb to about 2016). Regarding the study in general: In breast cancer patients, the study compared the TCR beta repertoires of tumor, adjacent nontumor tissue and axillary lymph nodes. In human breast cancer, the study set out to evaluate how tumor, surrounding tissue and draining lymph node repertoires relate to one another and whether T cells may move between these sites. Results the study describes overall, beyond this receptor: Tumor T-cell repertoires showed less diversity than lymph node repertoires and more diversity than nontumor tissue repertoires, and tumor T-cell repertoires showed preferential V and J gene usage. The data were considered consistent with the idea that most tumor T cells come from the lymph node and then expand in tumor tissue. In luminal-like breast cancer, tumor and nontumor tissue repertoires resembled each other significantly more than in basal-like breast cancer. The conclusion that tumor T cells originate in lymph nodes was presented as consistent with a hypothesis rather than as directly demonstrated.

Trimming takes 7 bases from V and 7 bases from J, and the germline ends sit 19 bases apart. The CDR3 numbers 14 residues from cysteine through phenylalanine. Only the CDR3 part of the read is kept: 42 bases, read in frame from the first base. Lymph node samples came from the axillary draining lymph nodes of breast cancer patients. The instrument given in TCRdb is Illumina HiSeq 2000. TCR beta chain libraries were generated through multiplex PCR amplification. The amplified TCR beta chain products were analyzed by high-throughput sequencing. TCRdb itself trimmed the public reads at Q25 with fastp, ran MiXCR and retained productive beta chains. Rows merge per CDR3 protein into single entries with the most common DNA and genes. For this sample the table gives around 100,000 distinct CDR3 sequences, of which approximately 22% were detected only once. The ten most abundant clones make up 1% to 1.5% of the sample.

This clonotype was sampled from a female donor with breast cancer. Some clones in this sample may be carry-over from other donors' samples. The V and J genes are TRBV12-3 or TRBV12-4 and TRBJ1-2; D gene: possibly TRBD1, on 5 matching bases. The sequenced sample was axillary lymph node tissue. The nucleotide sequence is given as TGTGCCAGCACCACCCGAGTAGGGGTTTCTGGCTACACCTTC. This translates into CASTTRVGVSGYTF.